The 26 T cell receptor beta chains listed next were all sequenced from one sample in a study. TCRdb reprocessed the 5' RACE reads via MiXCR and lists one record per CDR3 protein. The sample lists some 64,000 distinct CDR3 sequences; roughly 23% were seen once. The sample was memory CD4+ T cells sorted from a lymph node. Specified subset: memory CD4+ T cells, CD4+CD45RO+CD25-. These receptors all come from a female donor with breast cancer.

This clonotype was seen repeatedly, ten times or more. CDR3: CSARAPTTDTQYF. CDR3 DNA sequence: TGCAGTGCTAGAGCCCCGACCACAGATACGCAGTATTTT. V gene TRBV20-1 combines with J gene TRBJ2-3; D call uncertain. V dropped 1 base and J dropped 2 bases, with 7 bases sitting between them. Germline loops: CDR1 DFQATT, CDR2 SNEGSKA (reference sequence). There are 13 residues in the CDR3.

This clonotype was seen only a few times. This sequence joins TRBV20-1 and TRBJ2-1; no definite D call. The CDR3 is made up of 14 amino acids. Trimming cost V 6 bases and J 0 bases, with 12 bases left between them. The V gene's germline CDR1 is DFQATT and CDR2 SNEGSKA (reference sequence). The CDR3 DNA sequence: TGCAGTGCCTCCCGACACATCTCCTACAATGAGCAGTTCTTC. Amino acid sequence: CSASRHISYNEQFF.

This clonotype occurred a few times. The CDR3 region is CASSLEGLEYNEQFF. The CDR3 DNA reads as TGTGCCAGCAGCTTAGAAGGACTAGAATACAATGAGCAGTTCTTC. The chain couples TRBV7-6 to TRBJ2-1, with 7 bases lining up with TRBD2. Per germline, CDR1 SGHVS and CDR2 FNYEAQ. Germline trimming cut 1 base from V and 4 bases from J; bases unmatched to any gene: 4. The length of the CDR3 is 15 residues.

Details on this clonotype: As the CDR3 is not closed by the conserved phenylalanine or tryptophan, this likely results from a read error. The genes are TRBV28 and TRBJ1-1; D is undetermined. Trimming removed 7 bases at V and 8 bases at J, with 14 bases between. Germline V CDR1 and CDR2: MDHEN, SYDVKM. The CDR3 sequence is 12 residues long. CDR3 coding DNA: TGTGCCAGCATCCCTCGGGGTCAAGAAGCTTTCCTT. Amino acid sequence: CASIPRGQEAFL.

The rearrangement joins TRBV10-3 to TRBJ1-1; D is ambiguous. The CDR3 runs 13 residues. In germline, CDR1 is ENHRY, CDR2 SYGVKD. V was cut by 4 bases and J by 2 bases, with 8 bases left in between. CDR3 in DNA: TGTGCCATCAGTGCTGGCCGCAACACTGAAGCTTTCTTT. Its protein product is CAISAGRNTEAFF.

This clonotype was counted only a few times. The CDR3 is CASSYTLPSTDTQYF. The CDR3 coding sequence is TGTGCCAGCAGCTACACCCTACCCAGCACAGATACGCAGTATTTT. The chain links TRBV5-5 to TRBJ2-3; D unclear. The V gene lost 3 bases and the J gene lost 0 bases, with 11 bases spanning the gap. CDR3 size: 15 residues. The germline V gene has CDR1 SGHKS and CDR2 YYEKEE (reference sequence).

The chain has TRBV30 and TRBJ1-1; unclear D gene. CDR1 and CDR2 from the germline V gene are GTSNPN and SVGIG (reference sequence). Trimming took off 5 bases at V and 8 bases at J, with 12 bases between the two ends. CDR3 length: 11 residues. The chain's CDR3 is CAWGQQIEAFF. DNA for the CDR3: TGTGCCTGGGGTCAACAGATAGAAGCTTTCTTT.

The chain joins TRBV20-1 to TRBJ2-6; D is uncertain. The CDR3 extends over 16 amino acids. The germline V and J ends were trimmed by 6 bases and 0 bases, with 15 bases remaining between them. Looked up from germline, CDR1 is DFQATT and CDR2 is SNEGSKA (reference sequence). The CDR3 sequence: CSASDGPSSGANVLTF. For the CDR3, the DNA is TGCAGTGCCAGCGACGGACCCAGCTCTGGGGCCAACGTCCTGACTTTC.

This clonotype has ten or more counts. The gene calls are TRBV20-1 and TRBJ2-1; D possibly corresponds to TRBD1 (5 bases). Germline CDR1 and CDR2: DFQATT and SNEGSKA (reference sequence). CDR3 length equals 15 residues. Trimming took 4 bases from V and 8 from J, leaving 21 bases between them. CDR3 nucleotide sequence: TGCAGTGCTACCCGAGCCCGGTACGAAGGGGATGAGCAGTTCTTC. Amino acids: CSATRARYEGDEQFF.

This clonotype has more than one count but fewer than ten. The chain combines TRBV20-1 with TRBJ2-5; the D gene could be TRBD1 or TRBD2 (5 bases each). The CDR3 is made up of 14 amino acids. The germline CDR1 and CDR2 sequences are DFQATT and SNEGSKA (reference sequence). V shed 3 bases and J shed 5 bases, with 16 bases lying between them. CDR3 bases: TGCAGTGCTAGTAAAGGGAGTCCAGGGGAGACCCAGTACTTC. Protein product: CSASKGSPGETQYF.

Notes on this clonotype: A read error may be the cause here, since a much bigger clone is one base away. The V call is TRBV28, the J call TRBJ1-1; D unclear. Germline V gene sequence: CDR1 MDHEN, CDR2 SYDVKM. CDR3 size: 12 residues. Trimming left V 4 bases short and J 4 bases short, with 7 bases between. The CDR3 loop is CASSSIPTEAFF. DNA for the CDR3: TGTGCCAGCAGTTCGATTCCCACTGAAGCTTTCTTT.

The chain uses TRBV5-1 and TRBJ2-7; D gene uncertain. From germline, CDR1 is SGHRS and CDR2 YFSETQ. CDR3 length equals 14 residues. Trimming removed 0 bases at V and 3 bases at J, with 10 bases between. DNA for the CDR3: TGCGCCAGCAGCTTGGTACAGAACCGCTACGAGCAGTACTTC. This gives the protein CASSLVQNRYEQYF.

The chain has TRBV5-1 and TRBJ1-5, with TRBD1 matching 9 bases. Germline lookup yields CDR1 SGHRS and CDR2 YFSETQ. Germline trimming cut 4 bases from V and 11 bases from J; bases unmatched to any gene: 7. This CDR3 region has 13 residues. The CDR3 sequence is CASSLDGQGTQHF. CDR3 nucleotide sequence: TGCGCCAGCAGCCTGGATGGACAGGGGACCCAGCATTTT. Variable domain in full (rest from reference TRBV5-1 and TRBJ1-5): KAGVTQTPRYLIKTRGQQVTLSCSPISGHRSVSWYQQTPGQGLQFLFEYFSETQRNKGNFPGRFSGRQFSNSRSEMNVSTLELGDSALYLCASSLDGQGTQHFGDGTRLSIL.

Comment on this clonotype: A clone one base away is much larger, so this may be a read error. The V and J genes are TRBV5-5 and TRBJ1-1; D might be TRBD1 (5 bases). The CDR3 runs to 13 residues. Germline CDR1 and CDR2: SGHKS and YYEKEE (reference sequence). The CDR3 nucleotides are TGTGCCAGCAACTTGTGGGGGGACACTGAAGCTTTCTTT. As protein: CASNLWGDTEAFF. Full variable domain (rest looked up from reference TRBV5-5 and TRBJ1-1): DAGVTQSPTHLIKTRGQQVTLRCSPISGHKSVSWYQQVLGQGPQFIFQYYEKEERGRGNFPDRFSARQFPNYSSELNVNALLLGDSALYLCASNLWGDTEAFFGQGTRLTVV.

The rearrangement uses TRBV2 and TRBJ1-5; 8 bases agree with TRBD1. The CDR3 runs to 16 residues. Germline CDR1 SNHLY, CDR2 FYNNEI. Trimming took 7 bases from V and 4 from J; bases not matched to a gene: 12. CDR3 coding DNA: TGTGCCAGCAAAAAAGGGGACAGGAAACGAAATCAGCCCCAGCATTTT. This sequence encodes CASKKGDRKRNQPQHF.

Regarding this clonotype: A read error may produce the germline difference seen at one junction end. This chain uses TRBV5-1 with TRBJ2-1, with D hard to call. Germline V gene lookup returns CDR1 SGHRS and CDR2 YFSETQ. The length of the CDR3 is 15 residues. CDR3: CASGLEAGPNNEQFF. DNA of the CDR3: TGCGCCAGCGGCTTGGAAGCAGGCCCCAACAATGAGCAGTTCTTC.

The chain is built from TRBV5-6 and TRBJ1-1; a weak D match, TRBD1 (5 bases). Trimming took 4 bases from V and 4 from J, leaving 14 bases between them. The CDR3 length is 14 residues. Germline V gene data show CDR1 as SGHDT and CDR2 as YYEEEE. CDR3 sequence (DNA): TGTGCCAGCAGCCCGGCGGGGCGCAGCACTGAAGCTTTCTTT. It specifies CASSPAGRSTEAFF.

V gene TRBV4-3 combines with J gene TRBJ2-1; D is perhaps TRBD1 or TRBD2 (5 bases each). Per the germline V gene, CDR1 is LGHNA and CDR2 is YSLEER. CDR3 length: 17 residues. With 1 base removed from V and 8 bases from J, the gap between germline ends came to 21 bases. This CDR3 is CASSQVPGAQRGDEQFF. CDR3 in DNA: TGCGCCAGCAGCCAAGTCCCCGGGGCCCAACGAGGAGATGAGCAGTTCTTC.

This clonotype occurred a few times. The J gene is TRBJ1-2, the V gene TRBV20-1; 8 bases are shared with TRBD1. CDR1 is DFQATT, CDR2 SNEGSKA, per germline (reference sequence). Germline trimming cut 3 bases from V and 8 bases from J; bases unmatched to any gene: 8. The CDR3 is 13 residues long. CDR3 sequence reads: CSARVQGAEGYTF. In DNA, the CDR3 is TGCAGTGCTAGGGTGCAGGGGGCTGAGGGCTACACCTTC.

The chain joins TRBV21-1 to TRBJ1-5; the table names TRBD1, a call not compared with the DNA. TRBV21-1 is a pseudogene locus. The CDR3 runs 16 residues. The CDR3 protein is CASSSLTGERRQPQHF. The DNA for the CDR3 is TGTGCCAGCAGCAGCCTGACAGGGGAGAGGAGGCAGCCCCAGCATTTT.

This clonotype was detected only a few times. The CDR3 nucleotides are TGTGCCAGCAGTGTAGCGGGAGCCACCTTCAATGAGCAGTTCTTC. Its protein product is CASSVAGATFNEQFF. The chain has TRBV28 and TRBJ2-1, with 9 bases matching TRBD2. Germline trimming cut 5 bases from V and 6 bases from J; bases unmatched to any gene: 8. The CDR3 has 15 residues. Germline CDR1 reads MDHEN; CDR2 reads SYDVKM. Full variable domain (missing parts from reference TRBV28 and TRBJ2-1): DVKVTQSSRYLVKRTGEKVFLECVQDMDHENMFWYRQDPGLGLRLIYFSYDVKMKEKGDIPEGYSVSREKKERFSLILESASTNQTSMYLCASSVAGATFNEQFFGPGTRLTVL.

Of note for this clonotype: The junction departs from germline at one end; a sequencing error may be responsible. The V call is TRBV7-2, the J call TRBJ2-1; 7 bases line up with TRBD2. CDR1 and CDR2 (germline): SGHTA, FQGNSA. The CDR3 length is 12 residues. CDR3 loop: CASSSSGGRQFF. For the CDR3, the DNA is TGCGCCAGCAGCTCTAGCGGAGGGCGGCAGTTCTTC.

In regard to this clonotype: As the CDR3 is not closed by the conserved phenylalanine or tryptophan, this likely results from a read error. The CDR3 nucleotides are TGTGCCAGCACCCCACGGCCCCCCTCCTACGAGCAGTACCTC. Amino acids: CASTPRPPSYEQYL. The rearrangement joins TRBV6-2 or TRBV6-3 to TRBJ2-7, with no clear D. In germline, CDR1 is MNHEY, CDR2 SVGEGT. V gave up 7 bases and J gave up 0 bases, with 13 bases separating them. CDR3 size: 14 residues.

This clonotype occurred a few times. The chain has TRBV15 and TRBJ2-3; D remains unclear. Germline loops: CDR1 LNHNV, CDR2 YYDKDF (reference sequence). The CDR3 contains 14 residues. V was trimmed by 0 bases and J by 4 bases, leaving 8 bases between them. Written as DNA, the CDR3 is TGTGCCACCAGCAGAGATGCGCGAGCAGATACGCAGTATTTT. This translates into CATSRDARADTQYF.

This clonotype was detected only once. The J gene is TRBJ1-5, the V gene TRBV6-1; D is uncertain. The V gene lost 3 bases and the J gene lost 2 bases, with 8 bases spanning the gap. Germline CDR1 is MNHNS and CDR2 is SASEGT. This CDR3 spans 14 amino acids. CDR3 amino acids: CASSDPRGNQPQHF. Written as DNA, the CDR3 is TGTGCCAGCAGTGACCCGAGAGGCAATCAGCCCCAGCATTTT.

This sequence joins TRBV7-2 and TRBJ2-2, with 7 bases identical to TRBD1. Germline lookup yields CDR1 SGHTA and CDR2 FQGNSA. This CDR3 spans 15 amino acids. V was pared by 5 bases and J by 6 bases, with 9 bases of the junction left unmatched. In DNA form, the CDR3 reads TGTGCCAGCAGCCCCTACATTACAGGGGCCGGGGAGCTGTTTTTT. Its translation is CASSPYITGAGELFF.